This T cell receptor beta chain was retrieved from a study of blood T cell repertoires in COVID-19. Study background: Samples representing acute and convalescent COVID-19 were sourced from the United States, Italy and Spain. T cells, B-cell-depleted T cells, or PBMCs supplied cDNA or gDNA.

This clone was seen more than once but under ten times. Study processing details: Reference gene primers were amplified, and this amplification served to estimate nucleated cell counts. Data came from immunoSEQ multiplex PCR; TCRdb stores just in-frame clones and leaves some out. From that table come the V and J calls and clone size; the DNA was used to work out D and trimming. The table shows 35,000 to 45,000 clones, with approximately 90% occurring only once. There are 14 residues in the CDR3. The germline V gene has CDR1 KGHSH and CDR2 LQKENI. Unmatched junction bases numbered 7, after V lost 8 bases and J lost 2 bases.

Material for sequencing was peripheral blood. This clonotype originated in a man in his sixties with active COVID-19. This sequence joins TRBV18 and TRBJ2-7; TRBD1 matches at 9 bases. The chain's CDR3 is CASHPGQGTYEQYF. CDR3 nucleotide sequence: TGTGCCAGCCACCCGGGACAGGGAACCTACGAGCAGTACTTC.